This TCR beta chain was captured by sequencing in a study of blood T cell repertoires in COVID-19 (dated by TCRdb to 2020 to 2022). For the wider study: The collaborator samples originated in the United States, Italy and Spain and spanned the acute and convalescent phases of COVID-19. Subjects who had been exposed to COVID-19, were actively infected with it, or had recovered from it provided the deeply sampled blood TCRbeta repertoires that made up the dataset. Samples were obtained from the ongoing ImmuneRACE study (first 160 participants) and from 1,254 subjects provided by 6 global collaborators. The material from the prospective study consisted of cDNA or gDNA derived from T cells, B-cell-depleted T cells, or PBMCs. Sample metadata almost always included a de-identified subject ID, COVID-19 status, age in years and sex. The repertoires were released in a freely available public database intended as a resource for research on the immune response to SARS-CoV-2. Where available, HLA class I and class II types were obtained from metadata supplied by the sample provider rather than from assay-based typing.

At the junction V is shortened by 2 bases and J by 3 bases; bases outside the gene matches: 2. Reading from cysteine to phenylalanine, the CDR3 counts 14 amino acids. Only the CDR3 portion is preserved as DNA: 42 bases, with reading frame beginning at the first base. Sequences SGHRS (CDR1) and YFSETQ (CDR2) are obtained from the germline V gene. TCRbeta CDR3 regions were amplified from genomic DNA by means of the immunoSEQ Assay, a bias-controlled multiplex PCR. As for the original processing: The number of nucleated cells in each sample was estimated by amplification of reference gene primers within the assay. To quantify the absolute abundance of each unique TCRbeta CDR3 rearrangement, sequence reads were collapsed and filtered. For each sample, productive Simpson clonality was calculated as the square root of Simpson's diversity index across productive rearrangements. The immuneACCESS repertoire file appears here via TCRdb, limited to in-frame rearrangements. These files lack a portion of the clones; in checked studies, under half of the deficit traces to unresolved V genes, and the cause of the others is not known. V, J and clone size derive from that table, while D and trimming were established from the DNA sequence. Present in this sample are some 220,000 clones, around 82% of which were seen just once. The ten most abundant clones make up about 7.2% of the sample.

Of note for this clone: It lacks a known antigen. The record has no base qualities; no much larger clone is one base away.

Broad study findings and their caveats: Clinical and demographic metadata were provided uncurated, with the amount varying by source and participant.

Each collaborating institution followed its own protocols to collect whole blood in K2EDTA tubes. Collaborator samples were shipped for TCRbeta analysis as frozen whole blood, isolated PBMCs, or DNA extracted from either sample type. The sequencing input was peripheral blood. The chain employs TRBV5-1 and TRBJ2-5; TRBD2 agrees with 9 junctional bases. This clonotype originated in a woman aged 70 to 79 with acute or convalescent COVID-19. The CDR3 reads as follows: CASSLAGGKETQYF. The DNA sequence follows: TGCGCCAGCAGCTTAGCGGGGGGAAAAGAGACCCAGTACTTC.